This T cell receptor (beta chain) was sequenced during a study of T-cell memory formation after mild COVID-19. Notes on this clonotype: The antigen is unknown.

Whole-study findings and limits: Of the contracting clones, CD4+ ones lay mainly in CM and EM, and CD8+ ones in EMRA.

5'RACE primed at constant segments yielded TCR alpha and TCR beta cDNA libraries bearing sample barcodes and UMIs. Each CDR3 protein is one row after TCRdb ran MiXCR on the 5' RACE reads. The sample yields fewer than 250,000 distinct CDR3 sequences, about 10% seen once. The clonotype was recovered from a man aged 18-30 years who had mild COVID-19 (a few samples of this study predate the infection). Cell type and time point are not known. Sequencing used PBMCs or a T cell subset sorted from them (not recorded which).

For the CDR3, the DNA is TGTGCCACCAGTGATTTTGGGTTAGGGGCTGGTGAGCAGTTCTTC. Protein product: CATSDFGLGAGEQFF. The genes are TRBV24-1 and TRBJ2-1, with D possibly TRBD1 on 5 matching bases. Germline V gene sequence: CDR1 KGHDR, CDR2 SFDVKD. Between the trimmed V and J ends, which lost 1 base and 9 bases, there was a span of 15 bases. The CDR3 runs 15 residues.